This T cell receptor beta chain was sequenced for a study of CDR3 diversity in severe acne. TCRdb independently ran MiXCR on the PCR reads; one entry per CDR3 protein. The repertoire includes about 84,000 distinct CDR3 sequences, approximately 51% of them detected once, and 14% sits in the top ten. In germline, CDR1 is DFQATT, CDR2 SNEGSKA (reference sequence). The CDR3 is 15 residues long. The rearrangement links TRBV20-1 to TRBJ2-3; 9 nucleotides line up with TRBD2. The sample consisted of blood. The origin of this receptor is a male donor in good health, without acne. This CDR3 is CSVEFLAGGTDTQYF. The CDR3 bases are TGCAGCGTTGAGTTCTTAGCGGGGGGCACAGATACGCAGTATTTT.